This TCR beta chain comes out of a study of response to subunit inactivated influenza vaccine. This CDR3 has 15 amino acids. V was pared by 3 bases and J by 6 bases, with 7 bases of the junction left unmatched. MiXCR, applied by TCRdb to the RT-PCR reads, yields one record per CDR3 protein. The table lists around 520,000 distinct CDR3 sequences, about 25% of them singletons, with approximately 1.9% in the top ten. This clonotype came up a few times. This clonotype originated in a man aged 45-60 years who received an inactivated influenza vaccine. Sequenced here: CD4+ T cells sorted from PBMCs, sampled around 5 days after vaccination. J is TRBJ2-1 and V is TRBV12-3 or TRBV12-4, with 8 positions matching TRBD1. The CDR3 is CASSFVGTGGNEQFF. The CDR3 nucleotides are TGTGCCAGCAGTTTCGTAGGAACAGGGGGCAATGAGCAGTTCTTC.